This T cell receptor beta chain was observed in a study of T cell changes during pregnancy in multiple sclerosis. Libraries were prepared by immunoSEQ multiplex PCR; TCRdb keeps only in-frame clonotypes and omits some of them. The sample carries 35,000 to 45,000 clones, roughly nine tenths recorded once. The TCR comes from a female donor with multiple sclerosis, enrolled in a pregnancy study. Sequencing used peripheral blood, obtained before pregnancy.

This chain's CDR3 is CAISRDSREQFF. DNA of the CDR3: TGTGCCATCAGTCGGGACTCTAGAGAGCAGTTCTTC. The chain links TRBV10-3 to TRBJ2-1; weak D call: TRBD2 (6 bases). From germline, CDR1 is ENHRY and CDR2 SYGVKD. The V end lost 5 bases, the J end lost 10 bases, and 12 bases lay between the germline ends. The CDR3 runs 12 residues.